These 31 T cell receptor beta chains came from one sample sequenced in a study of blood T cell repertoires in COVID-19. Profiled with immunoSEQ multiplex PCR; TCRdb holds only in-frame clones, not every one. The profile shows 150,000 or so clones, approximately 95% of them singletons. The sample taken for sequencing was peripheral blood. These receptors originate from an older woman with COVID-19, enrolled during active disease.

The CDR3 is CATSWQTDQPQHF. The CDR3 region has the DNA TGTGCCACCAGCTGGCAGACTGATCAGCCCCAGCATTTT. This rearrangement joins TRBV15 to TRBJ1-5; D is ambiguous. There are 13 residues in the CDR3. The germline gives CDR1 LNHNV, CDR2 YYDKDF (reference sequence). Trimming removed 5 bases from V and 5 bases from J, with 10 bases in between.

The chain is built from TRBV4-1 and TRBJ1-1; the D gene is possibly TRBD1 (6 bases). Trimming left V 0 bases short and J 1 base short, with 12 bases between. This CDR3 is 16 amino acids long. CDR1 and CDR2 from the germline V gene are MGHRA and YSYEKL. CDR3 amino acids: CASSQDYDRRNTEAFF. DNA for the CDR3: TGCGCCAGCAGCCAAGACTATGACAGGCGGAACACTGAAGCTTTCTTT.

This chain joins TRBV29-1 and TRBJ1-5; D is perhaps TRBD1 (5 bases). The CDR3 is 13 residues long. Trimming took 4 bases from V and 4 from J, leaving 11 bases between them. Per germline, CDR1 SQVTM and CDR2 ANQGSEA. The CDR3 DNA reads as TGCAGCGTTGTAGTAGGGGTAAATCAGCCCCAGCATTTT. Encoded protein: CSVVVGVNQPQHF. The entire variable domain, with the rest obtained from reference TRBV29-1 and TRBJ1-5, is as follows: SAVISQKPSRDICQRGTSLTIQCQVDSQVTMMFWYRQQPGQSLTLIATANQGSEATYESGFVIDKFPISRPNLTFSTLTVSNMSPEDSSIYLCSVVVGVNQPQHFGDGTRLSIL.

This chain links TRBV9 with TRBJ1-2; TRBD1 aligns across 8 bases. V shed 3 bases, J shed 2 bases, and the junction held 12 bases outside the gene matches. The CDR3 sequence is 17 residues long. Germline V CDR1 and CDR2: SGDLS, YYNGEE. The CDR3 loop is CASSATAGGDSNYGYTF. CDR3 DNA: TGTGCCAGCAGCGCTACGGCAGGGGGCGATTCAAACTATGGCTACACCTTC.

This clone was detected only once. V gene TRBV7-9 combines with J gene TRBJ2-7; perhaps TRBD1 as D (6 bases). CDR1 and CDR2 from the germline V gene are SEHNR and FQNEAQ (reference sequence). The CDR3 sequence is 13 residues long. Deletions cut 5 bases from V and 1 base from J, with 9 bases between. CDR3 loop: CASSTQGSYEQYF. CDR3 DNA sequence: TGTGCCAGCAGCACACAGGGTTCCTACGAGCAGTACTTC.

The table lists this clone with a count of one. The gene calls are TRBV6-4 and TRBJ1-6; 7 positions match TRBD1. The junction had 10 bases not matched to a gene; V was cut back by 5 bases and J by 6 bases. In germline, CDR1 is MRHNA, CDR2 SNTAGT. The CDR3 has 16 residues. The CDR3 protein is CASSKETGIGNSPLHF. CDR3 sequence (DNA): TGTGCCAGCAGTAAAGAGACAGGGATTGGTAATTCACCCCTCCACTTT.

The J gene is TRBJ2-7, the V gene TRBV4-2; TRBD2 might be the D (5 bases). Germline CDR1 reads LGHNA; CDR2 reads YNFKEQ. The CDR3 is made up of 13 amino acids. V was shortened by 3 bases and J by 5 bases, with 11 bases between the two germline ends. The DNA for the CDR3 is TGTGCCAGCAGCCATGAGCGACTAAACGAGCAGTACTTC. It translates to CASSHERLNEQYF.

This clone has only one observation. V usage is TRBV11-2 and J usage is TRBJ2-1; unclear D gene. The CDR3 is made up of 13 amino acids. Germline V lookup: CDR1 SGHAT, CDR2 FQNNGV. V dropped 1 base and J dropped 11 bases, with 12 bases sitting between them. The CDR3 DNA reads TGTGCCAGCAGCTTAGCCAGAACTAATCAGCAGTTCTTC. Translating gives CASSLARTNQQFF. The entire variable domain, with the rest obtained from reference TRBV11-2 and TRBJ2-1, is as follows: EAGVAQSPRYKIIEKRQSVAFWCNPISGHATLYWYQQILGQGPKLLIQFQNNGVVDDSQLPKDRFSAERLKGVDSTLKIQPAKLEDSAVYLCASSLARTNQQFFGPGTRLTVL.

The chain links TRBV27 to TRBJ2-3; 11 bases are a match to TRBD1. V lost 9 bases and J lost 1; bases outside the gene matches: 6. This CDR3 has 15 residues. Germline loops: CDR1 MNHEY, CDR2 SMNVEV (reference sequence). The DNA for the CDR3 is TGTGCCAGTGGACAGGGGGCTTTCGGCACAGATACGCAGTATTTT. Translation: CASGQGAFGTDTQYF.

V usage is TRBV3-1 (or the pseudogene TRBV3-2) and J usage is TRBJ2-5; D not resolved. CDR3 length: 12 amino acids. V lost 0 bases and J lost 5, with 4 bases in between. Germline loops: CDR1 LGHDT, CDR2 YNNKEL (reference sequence). For the CDR3, the DNA is TGTGCCAGCAGCCAAGATGAGGAGACCCAGTACTTC. Its translation is CASSQDEETQYF.

The chain links TRBV7-9 to TRBJ1-5, with 11 bases fitting TRBD1. CDR3 length: 15 amino acids. After removal of 3 bases from V and 3 bases from J, the junction contained 1 base not matched to a gene. Germline lookup yields CDR1 SEHNR and CDR2 FQNEAQ (reference sequence). CDR3 loop: CASSLGQGDNQPQHF. CDR3 nucleotide sequence: TGTGCCAGCAGCTTGGGACAGGGGGACAATCAGCCCCAGCATTTT.

The chain uses TRBV7-2 and TRBJ2-2, with TRBD1 as a possible D gene (6 bases). The CDR3 spans 15 residues. CDR1 is SGHTA, CDR2 FQGNSA, per germline. V lost 6 bases and J lost 1, with 12 bases in between. CDR3 DNA sequence: TGTGCCAGCAGATTATCGACAGGGAACACCGGGGAGCTGTTTTTT. Translating it yields CASRLSTGNTGELFF.

This chain uses TRBV29-1 with TRBJ1-4; weak D call: TRBD1 (5 bases). The V gene's germline CDR1 is SQVTM and CDR2 ANQGSEA. V dropped 4 bases and J dropped 0 bases, with 9 bases sitting between them. The CDR3 runs 14 residues. The DNA for the CDR3 is TGCAGCGTTGGGGGCATGGCAACTAATGAAAAACTGTTTTTT. Amino acids: CSVGGMATNEKLFF. Using reference TRBV29-1 and TRBJ1-4 for the parts outside the CDR3, the full variable domain is SAVISQKPSRDICQRGTSLTIQCQVDSQVTMMFWYRQQPGQSLTLIATANQGSEATYESGFVIDKFPISRPNLTFSTLTVSNMSPEDSSIYLCSVGGMATNEKLFFGSGTQLSVL.

The V call is TRBV7-2, the J call TRBJ1-3, with 7 bases lining up with TRBD1. The V gene end was trimmed by 5 bases and the J gene end by 1 base; junction bases not matched to a gene: 2. Germline CDR1 and CDR2: SGHTA and FQGNSA. The CDR3 length is 14 residues. CDR3 in amino acids: CASSQQGSGNTIYF. The CDR3 DNA reads TGTGCCAGCAGCCAACAGGGGTCTGGAAACACCATATATTTT.

The CDR3 region is CASSPLNQPQHF. Here the CDR3 DNA reads TGTGCCAGCAGCCCACTGAATCAGCCCCAGCATTTT. J is TRBJ1-5 and V is TRBV7-9; no reliable D call. V lost 5 bases and J 4 bases, leaving 6 bases between the germline ends. The germline gives CDR1 SEHNR, CDR2 FQNEAQ (reference sequence). The CDR3 is 12 residues long.

The gene calls are TRBV11-2 and TRBJ1-2; D remains ambiguous. The CDR3 spans 14 residues. The germline V gene has CDR1 SGHAT and CDR2 FQNNGV. Trimming removed 1 base at V and 1 base at J, with 7 bases between. The CDR3 loop is CASSLVEGNYGYTF. CDR3 sequence (DNA): TGTGCCAGCAGCTTAGTGGAGGGTAACTATGGCTACACCTTC.

The chain uses TRBV7-8 and TRBJ1-5; no reliable D call. Germline V CDR1 and CDR2: SGHVS, FQNEAQ. V lost 0 bases, J lost 1 base, and 7 bases lay in between. The CDR3 totals 15 residues. The CDR3 loop reads CASSLALLSNQPQHF. The CDR3, as DNA: TGTGCCAGCAGCTTAGCGCTATTGAGCAATCAGCCCCAGCATTTT. Full variable domain (rest looked up from reference TRBV7-8 and TRBJ1-5): GAGVSQSPRYKVAKRGQDVALRCDPISGHVSLFWYQQALGQGPEFLTYFQNEAQLDKSGLPSDRFFAERPEGSVSTLKIQRTQQEDSAVYLCASSLALLSNQPQHFGDGTRLSIL.

This clone was found once. The V gene is TRBV7-8, the J gene TRBJ2-1, with D perhaps TRBD1 (6 bases). Per the germline V gene, CDR1 is SGHVS and CDR2 is FQNEAQ. CDR3 length equals 15 residues. V was pared by 1 base and J by 9 bases, with 16 bases between. CDR3 coding DNA: TGTGCCAGCAGCTTAGGGGGCAGGGGAGTGGGTGAGCAGTTCTTC. The encoded protein is CASSLGGRGVGEQFF.

The CDR3 reads CASSADRDRGFTEAFF. The CDR3 nucleotides are TGTGCCAGCAGCGCCGACCGGGACAGGGGCTTCACTGAAGCTTTCTTT. The chain uses TRBV7-8 and TRBJ1-1; TRBD1 aligns across 10 bases. This CDR3 spans 16 amino acids. The trim removed 5 bases at V and 4 bases at J, leaving 10 bases unmatched. Germline V gives CDR1 SGHVS, CDR2 FQNEAQ.

The J gene is TRBJ2-5, the V gene TRBV5-5; tentative D call: TRBD2 (6 bases). V was trimmed by 3 bases and J by 5 bases, leaving 11 bases between them. Germline CDR1 is SGHKS and CDR2 is YYEKEE (reference sequence). CDR3 size: 13 residues. The CDR3 region has the DNA TGTGCCAGCAGCTCGACGGGGGTGGAGACCCAGTACTTC. Translation gives CASSSTGVETQYF.

The rearrangement joins TRBV6-2 or TRBV6-3 to TRBJ2-7, with TRBD1 matching 12 bases. Losses at the gene ends were 2 bases for V and 7 bases for J; bases not matched to a gene: 3. The CDR3 is made up of 14 amino acids. The germline V gene has CDR1 MNHEY and CDR2 SVGEGT. The CDR3 sequence: CASSYRDRGREQYF. Written as DNA, the CDR3 is TGTGCCAGCAGTTACCGGGACAGGGGGCGAGAGCAGTACTTC.

The rearrangement joins TRBV11-2 to TRBJ2-1; D call uncertain. The CDR3 is made up of 14 amino acids. Looked up from germline, CDR1 is SGHAT and CDR2 is FQNNGV. Trimming took 3 bases from V and 5 from J, leaving 11 bases between them. DNA for the CDR3: TGTGCCAGCAGCTTGGCCGGCAGGCACAATGAGCAGTTCTTC. Translated, it gives CASSLAGRHNEQFF.

The chain is built from TRBV6-2 or TRBV6-3 and TRBJ1-1, with 9 bases that match TRBD1. The J segment lost 4 bases and the V segment lost 0 bases, leaving 6 bases of the junction unmatched. Looked up from germline, CDR1 is MNHEY and CDR2 is SVGEGT. This CDR3 spans 16 amino acids. DNA of the CDR3: TGTGCCAGCAGTTACTCACAGGGGGCTGTCGGCACTGAAGCTTTCTTT. It codes for CASSYSQGAVGTEAFF.

This clone was observed a handful of times. This rearrangement joins TRBV7-9 to TRBJ2-1; possible D gene TRBD2, 5 bases. V dropped 3 bases and J dropped 9 bases, with 15 bases sitting between them. The V gene's germline CDR1 is SEHNR and CDR2 FQNEAQ (reference sequence). CDR3 length: 14 amino acids. The chain's CDR3 is CASSFGRDRGEQFF. CDR3 in DNA: TGTGCCAGCAGCTTTGGTCGGGATCGAGGTGAGCAGTTCTTC.

J is TRBJ2-3 and V is TRBV5-6; 12 positions agree with TRBD2. Germline CDR1 is SGHDT and CDR2 is YYEEEE. This CDR3 comprises 14 residues. The J segment lost 7 bases and the V segment lost 6 bases, leaving 6 bases of the junction unmatched. The CDR3 DNA reads TGTGCCAGCACCTCGACTAGCGGGGGAAATACGCAGTATTTT. Protein sequence: CASTSTSGGNTQYF.

This rearrangement joins TRBV21-1 to TRBJ2-7; the table calls TRBD1, which could not be checked here. TRBV21-1 is flagged as a pseudogene. The CDR3 loop spans 14 amino acids. The CDR3 DNA follows: TGTGCCAGCAGCAAACCCCAGACAGTCTACGAGCAGTACTTC. This sequence encodes CASSKPQTVYEQYF.

This sequence joins TRBV4-1 and TRBJ2-7; unclear D gene. Deletions cut 2 bases from V and 2 bases from J, with 13 bases between. Germline V gene sequence: CDR1 MGHRA, CDR2 YSYEKL. The CDR3 sequence is 15 residues long. CDR3 in amino acids: CASSQIEQPAYEQYF. The DNA of the CDR3 is TGCGCCAGCAGCCAAATCGAACAGCCTGCCTACGAGCAGTACTTC.

J is TRBJ2-5 and V is TRBV4-2; TRBD2 agrees at 7 bases. The CDR3 spans 16 residues. V dropped 0 bases and J dropped 2; count of bases not matched to a gene: 6. Germline V gene lookup returns CDR1 LGHNA and CDR2 YNFKEQ. The CDR3: CASSQDREAGQETQYF. CDR3 in DNA: TGTGCCAGCAGCCAAGATCGGGAAGCGGGACAAGAGACCCAGTACTTC.

The rearrangement uses TRBV3-1 (or the pseudogene TRBV3-2) and TRBJ1-2, with D unresolved. The length of the CDR3 is 13 residues. Germline V CDR1 and CDR2: LGHDT, YNNKEL (reference sequence). Deletions cut 1 base from V and 3 bases from J, with 6 bases between. CDR3 residues: CASSQGGYYGYTF. CDR3 coding DNA: TGTGCCAGCAGCCAAGGCGGATACTATGGCTACACCTTC.

This clone was picked up one time. This chain joins TRBV5-1 and TRBJ1-1; D gene ambiguous. Germline V gives CDR1 SGHRS, CDR2 YFSETQ. The CDR3 runs 13 residues. Trimming cost V 1 base and J 1 base, with 5 bases left between them. CDR3 amino acids: CASSLLRNTEAFF. CDR3 bases: TGCGCCAGCAGCTTGCTTCGGAACACTGAAGCTTTCTTT.

The chain carries TRBV5-4 and TRBJ2-1; 16 nucleotides agree with TRBD2. CDR1 is SGHNT and CDR2 is YYREEE in the germline V gene (reference sequence). The V segment lost 0 bases and the J segment 3 bases; nucleotides outside the gene matches: 6. This CDR3 comprises 19 residues. The CDR3 sequence: CASSLGGTSGGAIYNEQFF. DNA for the CDR3: TGTGCCAGCAGCTTGGGTGGGACTAGCGGGGGGGCGATCTACAATGAGCAGTTCTTC.